These 10 T cell receptor beta chains share one sample of origin, sequenced in a study of human T cells and chemical hapten exposure. TCRdb independently ran MiXCR on the 5' RACE reads; one entry per CDR3 protein. The data contain some 150,000 distinct CDR3 sequences, around 4% of them seen just once; the ten biggest clones take up over 1.3%. The authors extracted total RNA from unfractionated whole blood. The source of these receptors is a female donor in good health.

This clonotype has more than one count but fewer than ten. The rearrangement uses TRBV5-6 and TRBJ2-7; D is undetermined. Per germline, CDR1 SGHDT and CDR2 YYEEEE. V lost 2 bases and J lost 1, with 7 bases in between. This CDR3 has 13 residues. The CDR3 here is CASSFAESYEQYF. For the CDR3, the DNA is TGTGCCAGCAGCTTTGCGGAATCCTACGAGCAGTACTTC.

This clonotype occurred many times. The rearrangement uses TRBV7-6 and TRBJ2-2, with TRBD1 matching over 9 bases. Unmatched junction bases numbered 4, after V lost 4 bases and J lost 7 bases. Germline-derived CDR1 and CDR2 are SGHVS and FNYEAQ. The CDR3 runs 14 residues. In nucleotides, the CDR3 is TGTGCCAGCAGCTCCGGACAGGGGATCGGGGAGCTGTTTTTT. This codes for CASSSGQGIGELFF.

This clonotype showed up many times. The J gene is TRBJ2-7, the V gene TRBV25-1; the D is unclear. In germline, CDR1 is MGHDK, CDR2 SYGVNS. V gave up 3 bases and J gave up 2 bases, with 11 bases separating them. The CDR3 extends over 14 amino acids. DNA for the CDR3: TGTGCCAGCAGTGATTTGGCCCGGGCCTACGAGCAGTACTTC. This gives the protein CASSDLARAYEQYF.

This clonotype was found many times. V and J are TRBV7-2 and TRBJ2-5; no firm D call. Germline assignment: CDR1 SGHTA and CDR2 FQGNSA. The CDR3 is 13 residues long. V was shortened by 6 bases and J by 2 bases, with 10 bases between the two germline ends. The CDR3 spells CASSLESQETQYF. CDR3 nucleotide sequence: TGTGCCAGCAGTCTCGAATCACAAGAGACCCAGTACTTC.

This clonotype occurred many times. The chain joins TRBV20-1 to TRBJ2-3, with 10 bases matching TRBD2. Per germline, CDR1 DFQATT and CDR2 SNEGSKA (reference sequence). The CDR3 totals 15 residues. V lost 4 bases to trimming and J lost 2 bases; unmatched junction nucleotides: 6. CDR3 nucleotides: TGCAGTGCTATGAAGCGGGGGGGAGCCACAGATACGCAGTATTTT. It encodes CSAMKRGGATDTQYF.

This clonotype has ten or more counts. The chain employs TRBV5-4 and TRBJ2-2, with D hard to call. Germline lookup yields CDR1 SGHNT and CDR2 YYREEE (reference sequence). CDR3 length equals 13 residues. Deletions cut 4 bases from V and 5 bases from J, with 9 bases between. CDR3 region: CASSPDMTGELFF. DNA for the CDR3: TGTGCCAGCAGCCCTGACATGACCGGGGAGCTGTTTTTT. Combining the CDR3 with reference TRBV5-4 and TRBJ2-2 gives the whole variable domain ETGVTQSPTHLIKTRGQQVTLRCSSQSGHNTVSWYQQALGQGPQFIFQYYREEENGRGNFPPRFSGLQFPNYSSELNVNALELDDSALYLCASSPDMTGELFFGEGSRLTVL.

This clonotype was counted between two and nine times. CDR3 sequence reads: CASSYDGGRSTDTQYF. In DNA form, the CDR3 reads TGTGCCAGCAGTTACGACGGCGGCCGAAGCACAGATACGCAGTATTTT. The chain combines TRBV6-5 with TRBJ2-3, with unresolved D. Germline V gene lookup returns CDR1 MNHEY and CDR2 SVGAGI. Deletions cut 2 bases from V and 0 bases from J, with 12 bases between. The CDR3 spans 16 residues.

This clonotype was seen many times. The chain joins TRBV12-3 or TRBV12-4 to TRBJ2-1; no clear D gene. The CDR3 sequence is 15 residues long. Trimming took 6 bases from V and 4 from J, leaving 16 bases between them. This CDR3 is CASSLFSSGYNEQFF. The DNA of the CDR3 is TGTGCCAGCAGCCTATTCAGCTCAGGTTACAATGAGCAGTTCTTC.

This clonotype has ten or more counts. The V call is TRBV20-1, the J call TRBJ2-3; 8 positions agree with TRBD2. V trimming: 4 bases; J trimming: 3 bases; junction bases outside the gene matches: 6. Germline CDR1 DFQATT, CDR2 SNEGSKA (reference sequence). The CDR3 consists of 14 residues. The DNA for the CDR3 is TGCAGTGCTATGCGGGGGGTCGGGACAGATACGCAGTATTTT. Translated: CSAMRGVGTDTQYF.

This clonotype came up many times. The CDR3 bases are TGTGCCAGCAGCGTAGCTCAGGACTATCATAGCAATCAGCCCCAGCATTTT. Residues: CASSVAQDYHSNQPQHF. V and J are TRBV9 and TRBJ1-5; no reliable D call. The germline V gene has CDR1 SGDLS and CDR2 YYNGEE. V lost 0 bases and J 0 bases, leaving 13 bases between the germline ends. The CDR3 is made up of 17 amino acids.